Presented here are 21 T cell receptor beta chains from one specimen sequenced in a study of CD8 T cells in Susac syndrome. Random hexamers were used to reverse transcribe roughly 0.45 to 1 ug of RNA. TCRdb reanalysed the immunoSEQ multiplex PCR reads using MiXCR and keeps one entry per CDR3 protein. The repertoire includes around 190,000 distinct CDR3 sequences, roughly 95% of them detected once, and over 0.08% sits in the top ten. The specimen sequenced was CD4+ T cells from PBMCs. These receptor sequences come from a human donor in good health.

The rearrangement joins TRBV29-1 to TRBJ2-7, with D possibly being TRBD2 (5 bases). The CDR3 has 16 residues. Germline values: CDR1 SQVTM, CDR2 ANQGSEA. The germline V and J ends were trimmed by 2 bases and 2 bases, with 19 bases remaining between them. CDR3 DNA: TGCAGCGTTGAACCCTTCCATTCCCGGGATCCCTACGAGCAGTACTTC. This sequence encodes CSVEPFHSRDPYEQYF.

CDR3 bases: TGCAGTGCTACACGGGACGCCCGGAGACTGTTCTTC. As protein: CSATRDARRLFF. The chain couples TRBV20-1 to TRBJ2-1; perhaps D is TRBD1 or TRBD2 (5 bases each). Germline V CDR1 and CDR2: DFQATT, SNEGSKA (reference sequence). Trimming cost V 4 bases and J 15 bases, with 19 bases left between them. The CDR3 spans 12 residues.

The chain combines TRBV7-8 with TRBJ1-5; a weak D match, TRBD1 (6 bases). Trimming left V 1 base short and J 4 bases short, with 11 bases between. In germline, CDR1 is SGHVS, CDR2 FQNEAQ. This CDR3 has 15 residues. The CDR3 region has the DNA TGTGCCAGCAGCTTAGGCGTACAGGGAAATCAGCCCCAGCATTTT. This codes for CASSLGVQGNQPQHF.

On this clonotype itself: The DNA is omitted, as the CDR3 cannot be located on it reliably, and the CDR3 follows TCRdb's listing. The chain carries TRBV28 and TRBJ2-4; TRBD1 is the table's D call and was not checked against the DNA. In germline, CDR1 is MDHEN, CDR2 SYDVKM. The CDR3 is made up of 16 amino acids, end residues included. The CDR3 loop reads CASSSSTGGPKNIQYF.

The rearrangement uses TRBV3-1 and TRBJ2-2, with 13 bases identical to TRBD2. The CDR3 is made up of 16 amino acids. Losses at the gene ends were 4 bases for V and 6 bases for J; bases not matched to a gene: 5. The germline gives CDR1 LGHDT, CDR2 YNNKEL (reference sequence). CDR3: CASSPPGLAGAGELFF. The CDR3 region has the DNA TGTGCCAGCAGCCCCCCCGGACTAGCGGGAGCCGGGGAGCTGTTTTTT.

V and J are TRBV30 and TRBJ1-1, with D unclear. CDR1 is GTSNPN and CDR2 is SVGIG in the germline V gene (reference sequence). The CDR3 spans 13 residues. V dropped 2 bases and J dropped 5 bases, with 12 bases sitting between them. The CDR3 sequence is CAWSPGYGTEAFF. CDR3 sequence (DNA): TGTGCCTGGAGTCCCGGGTATGGGACTGAAGCTTTCTTT.

The chain recombines TRBV19 with TRBJ2-7; 10 nucleotides align to TRBD2. The CDR3 length is 14 residues. In germline, CDR1 is LNHDA, CDR2 SQIVND (reference sequence). V shed 4 bases and J 5 bases; nucleotides not matched to a gene: 5. The CDR3 sequence is CASSTSGSVNEQYF. DNA for the CDR3: TGTGCCAGTAGTACTAGCGGGAGTGTCAACGAGCAGTACTTC.

This chain joins TRBV6-5 and TRBJ2-7, with 14 bases matching TRBD2. The CDR3 runs to 13 residues. V lost 6 bases and J lost 8; bases outside the gene matches: 3. CDR1 MNHEY and CDR2 SVGAGI come from the germline V gene. The CDR3 here is CASRGTSGSQQYF. CDR3 in DNA: TGTGCCAGCAGAGGGACTAGCGGGAGCCAGCAGTACTTC.

The CDR3 reads CASSYRTASYEQYF. CDR3 coding DNA: TGTGCCAGCAGTTACCGGACGGCCTCCTACGAGCAGTACTTC. The chain joins TRBV6-5 to TRBJ2-7; D not resolved. CDR1 and CDR2 (germline): MNHEY, SVGAGI. CDR3 length equals 14 residues. The V and J ends lost 2 bases and 0 bases respectively, with 8 bases between them.

The chain's CDR3 is CAWNTGSGANVLTF. The CDR3 coding sequence is TGTGCCTGGAACACAGGGTCTGGGGCCAACGTCCTGACTTTC. This chain joins TRBV30 and TRBJ2-6; D might be TRBD1 (6 bases). From germline, CDR1 is GTSNPN and CDR2 SVGIG (reference sequence). The CDR3 has 14 amino acids. V lost 4 bases, J lost 1 base, and 8 bases lay in between.

J is TRBJ2-5 and V is TRBV13; D is possibly TRBD1 (5 bases). This CDR3 has 12 amino acids. V gave up 4 bases and J gave up 4 bases, with 7 bases separating them. Germline V lookup: CDR1 PRHDT, CDR2 FYEKMQ (reference sequence). CDR3 amino acids: CASSSRAETQYF. CDR3 DNA: TGTGCCAGCAGCTCCAGGGCAGAGACCCAGTACTTC.

The genes are TRBV6-5 and TRBJ2-7, with 12 bases identical to TRBD2. CDR3 size: 13 residues. The germline gives CDR1 MNHEY, CDR2 SVGAGI. Germline trimming cut 6 bases from V and 7 bases from J; bases unmatched to any gene: 4. This CDR3 reads CASSRLAGAEQYF. CDR3 DNA sequence: TGTGCCAGCAGCCGACTAGCGGGAGCTGAGCAGTACTTC.

J is TRBJ2-7 and V is TRBV27; D ambiguous. Trimming pared 3 bases from V and 4 bases from J, leaving 16 bases between. Germline V gene data show CDR1 as MNHEY and CDR2 as SMNVEV (reference sequence). The CDR3 is made up of 15 amino acids. In DNA, the CDR3 is TGTGCCAGCAGTTTCCGAGCGTCAGGTTCGTACGAGCAGTACTTC. It is translated as CASSFRASGSYEQYF.

The rearrangement uses TRBV19 and TRBJ2-7; 8 bases fit TRBD1. V was clipped by 5 bases and J by 3 bases; unmatched bases: 6. CDR1 and CDR2 from the germline V gene are LNHDA and SQIVND (reference sequence). This CDR3 has 14 residues. CDR3 in amino acids: CASSLGQGVYEQYF. Written as DNA, the CDR3 is TGTGCCAGTAGTTTAGGACAGGGTGTCTACGAGCAGTACTTC.

The chain couples TRBV28 to TRBJ2-5; unclear D gene. Germline V CDR1 and CDR2: MDHEN, SYDVKM. Trimming cost V 2 bases and J 5 bases, with 15 bases left between them. The CDR3 covers 15 residues. The CDR3 loop is CASSLRPPPEETQYF. The CDR3 coding sequence is TGTGCCAGCAGTTTACGGCCCCCCCCAGAGGAGACCCAGTACTTC.

The chain is built from TRBV20-1 and TRBJ2-1, with D possibly called TRBD1 or TRBD2 (6 bases each). CDR3 length: 15 amino acids. Germline V gives CDR1 DFQATT, CDR2 SNEGSKA (reference sequence). Trimming stripped 0 bases from V and 9 bases from J, with 18 bases between. Here the CDR3 reads CSAREWRAGAIEQFF. CDR3 DNA sequence: TGCAGTGCTAGAGAATGGAGGGCAGGGGCAATTGAGCAGTTCTTC.

This clonotype was seen once. The chain has TRBV2 and TRBJ1-4; 11 nucleotides line up with TRBD1. V lost 6 bases to trimming and J lost 8 bases; unmatched junction nucleotides: 2. This CDR3 spans 13 amino acids. CDR1 is SNHLY, CDR2 FYNNEI, per germline. The CDR3 protein is CASRGTGGEKLFF. In DNA form, the CDR3 reads TGTGCCAGCAGAGGGACAGGGGGGGAAAAACTGTTTTTT.

The CDR3 sequence is CSVGTASNTEAFF. Written as DNA, the CDR3 is TGCAGCGTTGGAACAGCAAGTAACACTGAAGCTTTCTTT. The chain uses TRBV29-1 and TRBJ1-1; no firm D call. The CDR3 totals 13 residues. The germline CDR1 and CDR2 sequences are SQVTM and ANQGSEA. V was clipped by 4 bases and J by 2 bases, with 11 bases between them.

J is TRBJ1-4 and V is TRBV20-1; D not certain. This CDR3 spans 14 amino acids. Trimming left V 2 bases short and J 9 bases short, with 16 bases between. Looked up from germline, CDR1 is DFQATT and CDR2 is SNEGSKA (reference sequence). CDR3 protein: CSARKRLEGKKLFF. The CDR3 nucleotides are TGCAGTGCTAGAAAGAGACTGGAAGGAAAAAAACTGTTTTTT.

This sequence joins TRBV11-3 and TRBJ2-5, with 7 bases matching TRBD1. V lost 5 bases to trimming and J lost 2 bases; unmatched junction nucleotides: 2. CDR3 size: 13 residues. Germline V gene sequence: CDR1 SGHNT, CDR2 YENEEA. Written as DNA, the CDR3 is TGTGCCAGCAGCAAGGGACAGCAAGAGACCCAGTACTTC. Its protein product is CASSKGQQETQYF. Filled out from reference TRBV11-3 and TRBJ2-5, the complete variable domain reads EAGVVQSPRYKIIEKKQPVAFWCNPISGHNTLYWYLQNLGQGPELLIRYENEEAVDDSQLPKDRFSAERLKGVDSTLKIQPAELGDSAVYLCASSKGQQETQYFGPGTRLLVL.

This chain links TRBV30 with TRBJ2-7, with D unresolved. Germline V gene sequence: CDR1 GTSNPN, CDR2 SVGIG (reference sequence). The CDR3 sequence is 11 residues long. V lost 5 bases and J lost 0, with 5 bases in between. CDR3 sequence: CAWGDSYEQYF. Written as DNA, the CDR3 is TGTGCCTGGGGTGACTCCTACGAGCAGTACTTC.